Shown below are 10 T cell receptor beta chains from a single sample sequenced in a study of cytomegalovirus exposure and HLA in healthy donors. 60 Vbeta and 13 Jbeta primers were used in PCR. The data were produced by immunoSEQ multiplex PCR, yet TCRdb's version contains in-frame clones alone and is incomplete. The sample lists roughly 140,000 clones, roughly 80% occurring once. The sequenced sample was PBMCs. These receptor sequences come from a female donor in good health and CMV-seronegative.

The chain links TRBV29-1 to TRBJ2-7, with D maybe TRBD1 (5 bases). Germline V lookup: CDR1 SQVTM, CDR2 ANQGSEA. The CDR3 runs 12 residues. V lost 1 base to trimming and J lost 3 bases, with 7 bases between them. CDR3 loop: CSVEGTGYEQYF. CDR3 nucleotide sequence: TGCAGCGTTGAAGGTACAGGCTACGAGCAGTACTTC.

J is TRBJ1-5 and V is TRBV19; D is possibly TRBD1 (5 bases). Trimming removed 1 base at V and 7 bases at J, with 11 bases between. CDR1 and CDR2 (germline): LNHDA, SQIVND (reference sequence). The CDR3 contains 14 residues. The CDR3 coding sequence is TGTGCCAGTAGTATAGTGGGAGGGGACCAGCCCCAGCATTTT. Translating gives CASSIVGGDQPQHF. Complete variable domain (other parts from reference TRBV19 and TRBJ1-5): DGGITQSPKYLFRKEGQNVTLSCEQNLNHDAMYWYRQDPGQGLRLIYYSQIVNDFQKGDIAEGYSVSREKKESFPLTVTSAQKNPTAFYLCASSIVGGDQPQHFGDGTRLSIL.

The V and J genes are TRBV7-2 and TRBJ2-7; perhaps TRBD1 as D (5 bases). There are 15 residues in the CDR3. Germline CDR1 SGHTA, CDR2 FQGNSA. The ends were cut back, 1 base at V and 2 bases at J, with 12 bases in the middle. DNA for the CDR3: TGTGCCAGCAGCTTAGGACCAGGGCCCACCTACGAGCAGTACTTC. Its translation: CASSLGPGPTYEQYF.

The chain joins TRBV28 to TRBJ2-2; 9 bases match TRBD1. V trimming: 4 bases; J trimming: 6 bases; junction bases outside the gene matches: 6. CDR1 and CDR2 from the germline V gene are MDHEN and SYDVKM. This CDR3 comprises 15 residues. In DNA form, the CDR3 reads TGTGCCAGCAGTTCCGGGACAGGGATGTCCGGGGAGCTGTTTTTT. Translated: CASSSGTGMSGELFF.

CDR3 in DNA: TGTGCCAGCAGCCTACAGGGCTTACCCGCGGGTGAGCAGTTCTTC. Amino acid sequence: CASSLQGLPAGEQFF. V and J are TRBV2 and TRBJ2-1; tentatively, D is TRBD1 (6 bases). Germline V lookup: CDR1 SNHLY, CDR2 FYNNEI. The CDR3 is 15 amino acids. V was shortened by 6 bases and J by 9 bases, with 21 bases between the two germline ends.

The V and J genes are TRBV2 and TRBJ2-7; D is unresolved. The length of the CDR3 is 14 residues. Germline CDR1 SNHLY, CDR2 FYNNEI. The ends were cut back, 5 bases at V and 6 bases at J, with 17 bases in the middle. CDR3 in DNA: TGTGCCAGCAGTCCTAGACCCGATTCTGGCGAGCAGTACTTC. It encodes CASSPRPDSGEQYF.

This rearrangement joins TRBV4-1 to TRBJ1-1; TRBD1 is a possible D gene (6 bases). The germline V gene encodes CDR1 MGHRA and CDR2 YSYEKL. This CDR3 region has 13 residues. Trimming shortened V by 1 base and J by 8 bases, and 11 bases separated the two germline ends. CDR3 nucleotide sequence: TGCGCCAGCAGCCAAGTGGCCGACAGGGAAGCTTTCTTT. This sequence encodes CASSQVADREAFF.

To note about this clone: This sample includes further DNA sequences coding for the same CDR3. The V gene is TRBV2, the J gene TRBJ1-1, with D hard to call. The CDR3 extends over 16 amino acids. V dropped 6 bases and J dropped 5 bases, with 22 bases sitting between them. Germline V gene sequence: CDR1 SNHLY, CDR2 FYNNEI. CDR3 sequence: CASSRAPGRGSTEAFF. DNA of the CDR3: TGTGCCAGCAGCCGAGCCCCCGGGCGCGGGAGTACTGAAGCTTTCTTT.

This chain connects TRBV2 to TRBJ2-1; 15 bases are a match to TRBD2. Trimming took 2 bases from V and 8 from J; bases not matched to a gene: 4. Germline CDR1 SNHLY, CDR2 FYNNEI. The length of the CDR3 is 16 residues. This chain's CDR3 is CASSERTSGRAYEQFF. DNA of the CDR3: TGTGCCAGCAGTGAAAGGACTAGCGGGAGGGCCTATGAGCAGTTCTTC.

The V and J genes are TRBV5-5 and TRBJ1-2; D unresolved. Germline assignment: CDR1 SGHKS and CDR2 YYEKEE (reference sequence). V dropped 1 base and J dropped 7 bases, with 11 bases sitting between them. The CDR3 has 13 amino acids. CDR3 loop: CASSLYSSGGYTF. The CDR3 nucleotides are TGTGCCAGCAGCTTGTACAGTTCCGGTGGCTACACCTTC.